These 26 T cell receptor beta chains were all obtained from the same sample, sequenced in a study of cytomegalovirus exposure and HLA in healthy donors. PCR amplification relied on 60 Vbeta primers (plus 13 Jbeta primers). Libraries were prepared by immunoSEQ multiplex PCR; TCRdb keeps only in-frame clonotypes and omits some of them. The sample has some 150,000 clones; roughly two thirds are singletons. The source material was PBMCs. All receptors derive from a woman younger than 45 in good health and CMV-seronegative.

The chain links TRBV18 to TRBJ1-1, with D possibly being TRBD1 (6 bases). The V end was cut by 5 bases, the J end by 1 base, with 14 bases between. This CDR3 comprises 15 residues. CDR1 and CDR2 (germline): KGHSH, LQKENI. CDR3 in amino acids: CASSKWDTQNTEAFF. The CDR3 nucleotides are TGTGCCAGCTCAAAATGGGACACTCAGAACACTGAAGCTTTCTTT.

This chain links TRBV10-1 with TRBJ1-2; D is perhaps TRBD1 (6 bases). Trimming left V 7 bases short and J 8 bases short, with 11 bases between. Per the germline V gene, CDR1 is WNHNN and CDR2 is SYGVQD (reference sequence). The CDR3 covers 11 residues. This CDR3 is CASNRVGGYTF. The CDR3, as DNA: TGCGCCAGCAACAGGGTTGGGGGCTACACCTTC.

The chain combines TRBV5-1 with TRBJ2-5; 7 bases line up with TRBD2. With 0 bases clipped from V and 7 bases from J, the junction kept 6 bases outside the gene matches. CDR1 is SGHRS, CDR2 YFSETQ, per germline. This CDR3 region has 14 residues. CDR3 loop: CASSLDRTGGTQYF. In DNA, the CDR3 is TGCGCCAGCAGCTTGGATCGGACGGGGGGGACCCAGTACTTC.

On this clone: Other nucleotide sequences from this sample produce the same CDR3. This chain links TRBV19 with TRBJ1-4, with 8 bases that match TRBD1. This CDR3 is 13 amino acids long. V trimming: 6 bases; J trimming: 8 bases; junction bases outside the gene matches: 5. Germline assignment: CDR1 LNHDA and CDR2 SQIVND (reference sequence). The CDR3 reads CASRDRGGEKLFF. CDR3 coding DNA: TGTGCCAGTAGAGACAGGGGTGGAGAAAAACTGTTTTTT.

The CDR3 loop reads CASSLEPGQGVEQYF. DNA of the CDR3: TGCGCCAGCAGCTTGGAGCCGGGACAGGGGGTCGAGCAGTACTTC. The V and J genes are TRBV5-1 and TRBJ2-7, with 11 nucleotides matching TRBD1. Germline assignment: CDR1 SGHRS and CDR2 YFSETQ. The CDR3 extends over 15 amino acids. The V segment lost 0 bases and the J segment 6 bases; nucleotides outside the gene matches: 5.

The chain combines TRBV6-5 with TRBJ2-2; possibly TRBD2 for D (5 bases). The V end was cut by 6 bases, the J end by 4 bases, with 12 bases between. CDR1 and CDR2 from the germline V gene are MNHEY and SVGAGI. The CDR3 has 14 residues. CDR3 amino acids: CASSPGLATGELFF. The DNA of the CDR3 is TGTGCCAGCAGCCCCGGGCTAGCCACCGGGGAGCTGTTTTTT.

This chain links TRBV7-3 with TRBJ2-3, with D possibly being TRBD1 (5 bases). CDR1 and CDR2 (germline): SGHTA, FQGTGA. Trimming took 6 bases from V and 2 from J, leaving 15 bases between them. CDR3 length: 15 amino acids. The CDR3 here is CASSRTGQYTDTQYF. CDR3 sequence (DNA): TGTGCCAGCAGTCGAACAGGACAATACACAGATACGCAGTATTTT.

This chain uses TRBV9 with TRBJ2-2; D is unresolved. Germline V gene lookup returns CDR1 SGDLS and CDR2 YYNGEE. V was shortened by 3 bases and J by 0 bases, with 3 bases between the two germline ends. The CDR3 runs 13 residues. CDR3 loop: CASSGANTGELFF. The CDR3 nucleotides read TGTGCCAGCAGCGGCGCGAACACCGGGGAGCTGTTTTTT.

V usage is TRBV30 and J usage is TRBJ2-2; perhaps TRBD2 as D (5 bases). The germline V gene has CDR1 GTSNPN and CDR2 SVGIG (reference sequence). V lost 1 base and J 5 bases, leaving 11 bases between the germline ends. This CDR3 has 14 amino acids. The CDR3 DNA reads as TGTGCCTGGAGTGATGAGGGTTTGACCGGGGAGCTGTTTTTT. Protein sequence: CAWSDEGLTGELFF. Looking up the rest from reference TRBV30 and TRBJ2-2 gives the full variable domain: SQTIHQWPATLVQPVGSPLSLECTVEGTSNPNLYWYRQAAGRGLQLLFYSVGIGQISSEVPQNLSASRPQDRQFILSSKKLLLSDSGFYLCAWSDEGLTGELFFGEGSRLTVL.

This clone was seen only a few times. This chain uses TRBV4-3 with TRBJ1-2; 7 positions agree with TRBD1. The CDR3 is 14 amino acids. In germline, CDR1 is LGHNA, CDR2 YSLEER. V shed 2 bases, J shed 3 bases, and the junction held 3 bases outside the gene matches. As DNA, the CDR3 is TGCGCCAGCAGCCAAAAGACAGGGTACTATGGCTACACCTTC. Encoded protein: CASSQKTGYYGYTF.

This clone has more than one count but fewer than ten. The chain couples TRBV7-6 to TRBJ2-7; 7 bases agree with TRBD2. Germline V gives CDR1 SGHVS, CDR2 FNYEAQ. This CDR3 spans 15 amino acids. V dropped 7 bases and J dropped 5; count of bases not matched to a gene: 14. CDR3 in amino acids: CASTLGGGSIHEQYF. CDR3 nucleotide sequence: TGTGCCAGCACCCTTGGAGGCGGGAGTATCCACGAGCAGTACTTC.

This sequence joins TRBV7-6 and TRBJ1-2; D ambiguous. CDR3 size: 16 residues. V lost 4 bases, J lost 3 bases, and 18 bases lay in between. The germline V gene encodes CDR1 SGHVS and CDR2 FNYEAQ. The CDR3 nucleotides read TGTGCCAGCAGCTCGGCGTCGGGGAACGCTGACTATGGCTACACCTTC. Translation: CASSSASGNADYGYTF.

The chain recombines TRBV6-5 with TRBJ2-7; TRBD1 might be the D (6 bases). This CDR3 has 13 amino acids. Trimming took 8 bases from V and 5 from J, leaving 16 bases between them. Germline V gene lookup returns CDR1 MNHEY and CDR2 SVGAGI. In DNA, the CDR3 is TGTGCCAGCGGCCCTACAGGGTACCACGAGCAGTACTTC. The encoded protein is CASGPTGYHEQYF.

DNA of the CDR3: TGTGCCAGCAAGGATCTTATCGTGGCAGGTCCGGTTAGCAATCAGCCCCAGCATTTT. Amino acids: CASKDLIVAGPVSNQPQHF. The chain uses TRBV28 and TRBJ1-5; D remains ambiguous. V was shortened by 7 bases and J by 0 bases, with 25 bases between the two germline ends. The CDR3 consists of 19 residues. The germline V gene encodes CDR1 MDHEN and CDR2 SYDVKM. The whole variable domain, filled in from reference TRBV28 and TRBJ1-5, reads DVKVTQSSRYLVKRTGEKVFLECVQDMDHENMFWYRQDPGLGLRLIYFSYDVKMKEKGDIPEGYSVSREKKERFSLILESASTNQTSMYLCASKDLIVAGPVSNQPQHFGDGTRLSIL.

The chain employs TRBV7-3 and TRBJ2-1; TRBD2 might be the D (7 bases). This CDR3 has 17 amino acids. Trimming cost V 5 bases and J 7 bases, with 24 bases left between them. Germline V gene sequence: CDR1 SGHTA, CDR2 FQGTGA. In DNA form, the CDR3 reads TGTGCCAGCAGCAGAGGGGGAGGGGACCTGGGTGGAAATGAGCAGTTCTTC. Amino acids: CASSRGGGDLGGNEQFF. The full variable domain, in which reference TRBV7-3 and TRBJ2-1 provide the parts outside the CDR3, is GAGVSQTPSNKVTEKGKYVELRCDPISGHTALYWYRQSLGQGPEFLIYFQGTGAADDSGLPNDRFFAVRPEGSVSTLKIQRTERGDSAVYLCASSRGGGDLGGNEQFFGPGTRLTVL.

This clone appeared a few times. V usage is TRBV19 and J usage is TRBJ1-5; the match to TRBD1 covers 8 bases. Per germline, CDR1 LNHDA and CDR2 SQIVND (reference sequence). V shed 7 bases, J shed 7 bases, and the junction held 15 bases outside the gene matches. This CDR3 has 16 residues. Here the CDR3 DNA reads TGTGCCAGTACCTCAGAAGAACAGGGGGTATCACAGCCCCAGCATTTT. This translates into CASTSEEQGVSQPQHF.

This rearrangement joins TRBV7-9 to TRBJ2-3, with 10 bases that match TRBD2. V trimming: 4 bases; J trimming: 3 bases; junction bases outside the gene matches: 4. This CDR3 has 15 amino acids. Germline loops: CDR1 SEHNR, CDR2 FQNEAQ (reference sequence). This chain's CDR3 is CASSYLAGGTDTQYF. The DNA of the CDR3 is TGTGCCAGCAGCTATTTAGCGGGAGGAACAGATACGCAGTATTTT.

This clone was observed a handful of times. This chain uses TRBV19 with TRBJ1-1; tentatively, D is TRBD1 (6 bases). Trimming stripped 6 bases from V and 4 bases from J, with 15 bases between. The germline V gene encodes CDR1 LNHDA and CDR2 SQIVND (reference sequence). There are 14 residues in the CDR3. In DNA form, the CDR3 reads TGTGCCAGTAGAAAAGGGGGTCACGGCACTGAAGCTTTCTTT. Its protein is CASRKGGHGTEAFF.

This CDR3 is CASSLLQGARGYTF. The CDR3 DNA reads TGTGCCAGCAGCCTACTACAGGGGGCGAGGGGCTACACCTTC. The gene calls are TRBV28 and TRBJ1-2, with 9 bases aligning to TRBD1. The V and J ends lost 6 bases and 8 bases, in that order; junction bases with no gene match: 10. This CDR3 contains 14 residues. The germline V gene encodes CDR1 MDHEN and CDR2 SYDVKM.

The gene calls are TRBV6-4 and TRBJ2-1; 12 positions agree with TRBD2. Trimming removed 3 bases from V and 7 bases from J; junction bases left unmatched: 1. From germline, CDR1 is MRHNA and CDR2 SNTAGT. CDR3 length equals 14 residues. CDR3 sequence: CASSEGLAGNEQFF. The CDR3 DNA is TGTGCCAGCAGTGAAGGACTAGCGGGAAATGAGCAGTTCTTC.

The chain has TRBV4-3 and TRBJ2-1; TRBD2 matches 13 bases. J lost 4 bases, V lost 0 bases, and 15 bases had no gene match. The CDR3 runs 21 residues. Per the germline V gene, CDR1 is LGHNA and CDR2 is YSLEER. In DNA, the CDR3 is TGCGCCAGCAGCCAAGAGCCCGCCAGAGGACTAGCGGGAGTCTCGTACAATGAGCAGTTCTTC. Translating gives CASSQEPARGLAGVSYNEQFF.

This chain links TRBV7-9 with TRBJ2-2; a weak D match, TRBD1 (5 bases). V lost 6 bases and J 2 bases, leaving 16 bases between the germline ends. The CDR3 spans 16 residues. Germline values: CDR1 SEHNR, CDR2 FQNEAQ (reference sequence). The CDR3 spells CASRSTDKLNTGELFF. The CDR3 DNA sequence: TGTGCCAGCAGGTCGACGGACAAGCTTAACACCGGGGAGCTGTTTTTT.

This clone was detected only a few times. The rearrangement joins TRBV19 to TRBJ2-1; 8 bases map to TRBD2. Germline V gene lookup returns CDR1 LNHDA and CDR2 SQIVND (reference sequence). V gave up 3 bases and J gave up 0 bases; unmatched junction bases: 7. The CDR3 has 17 amino acids. CDR3 sequence (DNA): TGTGCCAGTAGTATTCGCGGCGGGAGGAGCTCCTACAATGAGCAGTTCTTC. Protein: CASSIRGGRSSYNEQFF.

This clone showed up just a few times. The genes are TRBV20-1 and TRBJ1-2; D unresolved. Germline assignment: CDR1 DFQATT and CDR2 SNEGSKA (reference sequence). The CDR3 runs 11 residues. The V gene lost 5 bases and the J gene lost 3 bases, with 7 bases spanning the gap. The CDR3 is CSAELDYGYTF. The DNA of the CDR3 is TGCAGTGCTGAGCTGGACTATGGCTACACCTTC.

The CDR3 DNA is TGCGCCAGCAACGTGGGACAGGGGGGCGAGCAGTACTTC. Protein product: CASNVGQGGEQYF. V usage is TRBV5-1 and J usage is TRBJ2-7; 11 bases fit TRBD1. J gave up 6 bases and V 6 bases, and 5 bases lay outside the gene matches. Per the germline V gene, CDR1 is SGHRS and CDR2 is YFSETQ. The CDR3 length is 13 residues.

This chain connects TRBV28 to TRBJ2-7; a weak D match, TRBD1 (7 bases). The V gene lost 6 bases and the J gene lost 1 base, with 19 bases spanning the gap. Germline V CDR1 and CDR2: MDHEN, SYDVKM. The CDR3 spans 16 residues. DNA for the CDR3: TGTGCCAGCAGGGGCGGGACAGCTCGATTTTCCTACGAGCAGTACTTC. Encoded protein: CASRGGTARFSYEQYF.